The entry below gives a single T cell receptor (beta chain) sequence along with its context. Its specificity is unknown. CDR1 and CDR2 (germline): MNHEY, SVGAGI. This CDR3 region has 16 residues. V lost 0 bases, J lost 5 bases, and 7 bases stayed unmatched. This sample stems from a study of cytomegalovirus exposure and HLA in healthy donors. Findings and caveats of the study: In vitro assays verified that a few CMV-associated chains recognized CMV antigens specifically. Analysis was carried out at a later point, and it linked a missense DCLRE1C variant to TCR beta V- and J-gene trimming. A later analysis showed HLA-associated TCR beta chains outstripping equally common others in clonal expansion. Associated with cytomegalovirus, according to the listing, were around 170 TCR beta chains.

With 60 Vbeta and 13 Jbeta primers, the PCR was carried out. The protocol was immunoSEQ multiplex PCR, while the TCRdb copy is restricted to in-frame clones and leaves out a portion. Among under 150,000 clones, approximately 67% were seen once, and the ten largest hold almost 8.5%. This clonotype was sampled from a man between 18 and 35 years old in good health and CMV-seropositive. The gene calls are TRBV6-5 and TRBJ2-5; 9 bases fit TRBD1. The specimen sequenced was PBMCs. Here the CDR3 reads CASSYSGTGLGETQYF. The DNA for the CDR3 is TGTGCCAGCAGTTACTCCGGGACAGGGCTCGGGGAGACCCAGTACTTC.